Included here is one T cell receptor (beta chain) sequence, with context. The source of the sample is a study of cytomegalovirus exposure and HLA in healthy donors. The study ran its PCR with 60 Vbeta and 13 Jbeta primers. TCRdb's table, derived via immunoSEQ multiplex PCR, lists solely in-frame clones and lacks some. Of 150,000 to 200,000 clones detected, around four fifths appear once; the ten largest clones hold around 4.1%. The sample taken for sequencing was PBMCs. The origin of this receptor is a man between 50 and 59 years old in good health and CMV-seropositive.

The CDR3, as DNA: TGCGCCAGCAGCATTCAGGGGGCGGTTGGCTACACCTTC. Translated: CASSIQGAVGYTF. The chain recombines TRBV5-1 with TRBJ1-2; 8 bases agree with TRBD1. The CDR3 has 13 amino acids. V dropped 4 bases and J dropped 7; count of bases not matched to a gene: 6. CDR1 SGHRS and CDR2 YFSETQ come from the germline V gene.